A selection of T cell receptor beta chains follows, all from one sample in a study of CD8+ T cells in alopecia areata. Sequencing used immunoSEQ multiplex PCR; TCRdb keeps in-frame clones, though not all of them. Of 150,000 to 200,000 clones in the sample, 50% to 70% were seen once. Source: CD4+ T cells sorted from blood, taken at week 0. These receptors came from a human donor with alopecia areata. The CDR3 runs from the conserved cysteine through the conserved F or W. Each record gives: D gene, clone size, CDR3 length, J gene, V gene, CDR3 DNA, CDR3 protein. The D gene is left open where the match is weak. A clone size is listed for some rows: how often the clone was seen (once, few, many), or a class if it is expanded.

d_call: NA; clone_size: few; cdr3_length: 13; j_call: TRBJ1-1; v_call: TRBV11-2; cdr3_nt: TGTGCCAGCAGCTTAGGCCTGAACACTGAAGCTTTCTTT; cdr3_aa: CASSLGLNTEAFF
d_call: NA; clone_size: NA; cdr3_length: 13; j_call: TRBJ2-4; v_call: TRBV6-5; cdr3_nt: TGTGCCAGCAGCCCCGCCGAGGGTAACATTCAGTACTTC; cdr3_aa: CASSPAEGNIQYF
d_call: NA; clone_size: few; cdr3_length: 15; j_call: TRBJ1-2; v_call: TRBV29-1; cdr3_nt: TGCAGCGTCCGGAGGGTTGGGCCCCTCCGACTCGGCTACACCTTC; cdr3_aa: CSVRRVGPLRLGYTF
d_call: TRBD2; clone_size: few; cdr3_length: 13; j_call: TRBJ2-1; v_call: TRBV7-8; cdr3_nt: TGTGCCAGCAGCCCGCGGGGGGCCGTTGAGCAGTTCTTC; cdr3_aa: CASSPRGAVEQFF
d_call: TRBD2; clone_size: few; cdr3_length: 18; j_call: TRBJ2-5; v_call: TRBV15; cdr3_nt: TGTGCCACCAGCAGAGCCCAGACTAGCGGGGGGGCTCGGGAGACCCAGTACTTC; cdr3_aa: CATSRAQTSGGARETQYF
d_call: NA; clone_size: once; cdr3_length: 16; j_call: TRBJ1-5; v_call: TRBV6-6; cdr3_nt: TGTGCCAGCAGTTACTCTCCCCATAGTAGCAATCAGCCCCAGCATTTT; cdr3_aa: CASSYSPHSSNQPQHF
d_call: NA; clone_size: few; cdr3_length: 15; j_call: TRBJ2-7; v_call: TRBV11-2; cdr3_nt: TGTGCCAGCAGCCCTCCCGTAGGGGACCTCTACGAGCAGTACTTC; cdr3_aa: CASSPPVGDLYEQYF
d_call: NA; clone_size: NA; cdr3_length: 13; j_call: TRBJ2-3; v_call: TRBV29-1; cdr3_nt: TGCAGCGTTGATCCCGGGCTCACAGATACGCAGTATTTT; cdr3_aa: CSVDPGLTDTQYF
d_call: TRBD1; clone_size: NA; cdr3_length: 16; j_call: TRBJ1-2; v_call: TRBV11-2; cdr3_nt: TGTGCCAGCAGCTTAGCGTCAGGGGGCCTGGGCTATGGCTACACCTTC; cdr3_aa: CASSLASGGLGYGYTF
d_call: TRBD1; clone_size: once; cdr3_length: 16; j_call: TRBJ2-1; v_call: TRBV4-1; cdr3_nt: TGTGCCAGCAGCCAAGAAGAAGCAGGGGGATACAATGAGCAGTTCTTC; cdr3_aa: CASSQEEAGGYNEQFF
d_call: TRBD1; clone_size: NA; cdr3_length: 13; j_call: TRBJ2-7; v_call: TRBV29-1; cdr3_nt: TGCAGCGTGGGGACAGGGGGCCTTGGTGAGCAGTACTTC; cdr3_aa: CSVGTGGLGEQYF
d_call: NA; clone_size: NA; cdr3_length: 16; j_call: TRBJ2-5; v_call: TRBV7-9; cdr3_nt: TGTGCCAGCAGCTTAGCCTCGGGACCTTCTCCGGGGACCCAGTACTTC; cdr3_aa: CASSLASGPSPGTQYF
d_call: NA; clone_size: NA; cdr3_length: 14; j_call: TRBJ1-2; v_call: TRBV12-5; cdr3_nt: TGTGCTAGTGGTTTGGTACCTAATGGTCATGGCTACACCTTC; cdr3_aa: CASGLVPNGHGYTF
d_call: NA; clone_size: NA; cdr3_length: 12; j_call: TRBJ2-7; v_call: TRBV7-9; cdr3_nt: TGTGCCAGCAGCTCGAATCTATACGAGCAGTACTTC; cdr3_aa: CASSSNLYEQYF
d_call: NA; clone_size: NA; cdr3_length: 15; j_call: TRBJ2-2; v_call: TRBV29-1; cdr3_nt: TGCAGCGTTGATACCGCCGGGACTTTGACCGGGGAGCTGTTTTTT; cdr3_aa: CSVDTAGTLTGELFF
d_call: NA; clone_size: NA; cdr3_length: 13; j_call: TRBJ1-5; v_call: TRBV30; cdr3_nt: TGTGCCTGGGCAGGACAGCGCAATCAGCCCCAGCATTTT; cdr3_aa: CAWAGQRNQPQHF
d_call: TRBD1; clone_size: few; cdr3_length: 15; j_call: TRBJ2-1; v_call: TRBV29-1; cdr3_nt: TGCAGCGTTGCCCCCGGGACAGGGGGCCACAATGAGCAGTTCTTC; cdr3_aa: CSVAPGTGGHNEQFF
d_call: TRBD2; clone_size: NA; cdr3_length: 19; j_call: TRBJ2-3; v_call: TRBV18; cdr3_nt: TGTGCCAGCTCACCATTTCTTCGTGGTAGCGGGTATAGCACAGATACGCAGTATTTT; cdr3_aa: CASSPFLRGSGYSTDTQYF
d_call: NA; clone_size: NA; cdr3_length: 15; j_call: TRBJ2-7; v_call: TRBV14; cdr3_nt: TGTGCCAGCAGCCCCCAGACAGGATTCTCCTACGAGCAGTACTTC; cdr3_aa: CASSPQTGFSYEQYF
d_call: TRBD2; clone_size: NA; cdr3_length: 17; j_call: TRBJ2-5; v_call: TRBV11-2; cdr3_nt: TGTGCCAGCAGCCGATGGACTAGCGGGGGGGCCGGAGAGACCCAGTACTTC; cdr3_aa: CASSRWTSGGAGETQYF
d_call: TRBD1; clone_size: few; cdr3_length: 16; j_call: TRBJ2-7; v_call: TRBV28; cdr3_nt: TGTGCCAGCAGCCCGGCCCGCGGGACAGGTAATTACGAGCAGTACTTC; cdr3_aa: CASSPARGTGNYEQYF
d_call: NA; clone_size: few; cdr3_length: 16; j_call: TRBJ2-4; v_call: TRBV19; cdr3_nt: TGTGCCAGTAGTATCCCTACCGGGACAGCCAAAAACATTCAGTACTTC; cdr3_aa: CASSIPTGTAKNIQYF
d_call: NA; clone_size: NA; cdr3_length: 13; j_call: TRBJ1-2; v_call: TRBV30; cdr3_nt: TGTGCCTGGAACCTACAGGGAAACTATGGCTACACCTTC; cdr3_aa: CAWNLQGNYGYTF
d_call: NA; clone_size: NA; cdr3_length: 14; j_call: TRBJ1-5; v_call: TRBV27; cdr3_nt: TGTGCCAGCATCCCAAGTAATAGCAATCAGCCCCAGCATTTT; cdr3_aa: CASIPSNSNQPQHF
d_call: NA; clone_size: few; cdr3_length: 15; j_call: TRBJ2-2; v_call: TRBV30; cdr3_nt: TGTGCCTGGAGTGCCCAGGGAGTTGGGACCGGGGAGCTGTTTTTT; cdr3_aa: CAWSAQGVGTGELFF
d_call: NA; clone_size: NA; cdr3_length: 13; j_call: TRBJ2-3; v_call: TRBV29-1; cdr3_nt: TGCAGCGTTGTTGGGAAATACACAGATACGCAGTATTTT; cdr3_aa: CSVVGKYTDTQYF
d_call: TRBD1; clone_size: NA; cdr3_length: 13; j_call: TRBJ2-7; v_call: TRBV5-1; cdr3_nt: TGCGCCAGCAGCTTGCCAGGGGGCCACGAGCAGTACTTC; cdr3_aa: CASSLPGGHEQYF
d_call: NA; clone_size: few; cdr3_length: 11; j_call: TRBJ1-6; v_call: TRBV25-1; cdr3_nt: TGTGCCAGCAGTTCTGGGTCACCCCTCCACTTT; cdr3_aa: CASSSGSPLHF
d_call: TRBD1; clone_size: few; cdr3_length: 14; j_call: TRBJ2-3; v_call: TRBV29-1; cdr3_nt: TGCAGCGCTGGAAGGGACAGAAAGGGAGATACGCAGTATTTT; cdr3_aa: CSAGRDRKGDTQYF
d_call: NA; clone_size: NA; cdr3_length: 15; j_call: TRBJ2-5; v_call: TRBV15; cdr3_nt: TGTGCCACCAGCAGAGTAACTAGCATCCAAGAGACCCAGTACTTC; cdr3_aa: CATSRVTSIQETQYF
d_call: NA; clone_size: NA; cdr3_length: 13; j_call: TRBJ2-2; v_call: TRBV4-1; cdr3_nt: TGCGCCAGCAGCCAAGAGGGGCTCGGGGAGCTGTTTTTT; cdr3_aa: CASSQEGLGELFF
d_call: NA; clone_size: NA; cdr3_length: 13; j_call: TRBJ2-7; v_call: TRBV29-1; cdr3_nt: TGCAGCGCTTGGACAGGAGGGCCCTACGAGCAGTACTTC; cdr3_aa: CSAWTGGPYEQYF
d_call: TRBD1; clone_size: NA; cdr3_length: 14; j_call: TRBJ2-3; v_call: TRBV6-5; cdr3_nt: TGTGCCAGCAGCATCGGGACAGCGCCAGATACGCAGTATTTT; cdr3_aa: CASSIGTAPDTQYF
d_call: TRBD1; clone_size: NA; cdr3_length: 14; j_call: TRBJ1-6; v_call: TRBV5-1; cdr3_nt: TGCGCCAGCAGCACCGGGACAGCTAATTCACCCCTCCACTTT; cdr3_aa: CASSTGTANSPLHF
d_call: NA; clone_size: NA; cdr3_length: 14; j_call: TRBJ1-1; v_call: TRBV5-1; cdr3_nt: TGCGCCAGCAGCTTGGCGCCGGGAAGGCCTGAAGCTTTCTTT; cdr3_aa: CASSLAPGRPEAFF
d_call: NA; clone_size: NA; cdr3_length: 12; j_call: TRBJ2-7; v_call: TRBV25-1; cdr3_nt: TGTGCCAGCAGTGAAACCGGATTCGAGCAGTACTTC; cdr3_aa: CASSETGFEQYF
d_call: NA; clone_size: once; cdr3_length: 15; j_call: TRBJ1-6; v_call: TRBV30; cdr3_nt: TGTGCCTGGAGTGTAGGGGGCTCCTATAATTCACCCCTCCACTTT; cdr3_aa: CAWSVGGSYNSPLHF
d_call: NA; clone_size: NA; cdr3_length: 16; j_call: TRBJ2-3; v_call: TRBV4-1; cdr3_nt: TGCGCCAGCAGCCAACCTTCGGACCTGAGGGGAGATACGCAGTATTTT; cdr3_aa: CASSQPSDLRGDTQYF
d_call: TRBD2; clone_size: NA; cdr3_length: 18; j_call: TRBJ2-5; v_call: TRBV30; cdr3_nt: TGTGCCTGGAGTGTTAAGGTTTCGACTAGCGGGGGGGTTGAGACCCAGTACTTC; cdr3_aa: CAWSVKVSTSGGVETQYF
d_call: NA; clone_size: few; cdr3_length: 16; j_call: TRBJ1-1; v_call: TRBV5-6; cdr3_nt: TGTGCCAGCAGCGCGCGCATTAAGCTCGGGAACACTGAAGCTTTCTTT; cdr3_aa: CASSARIKLGNTEAFF
d_call: NA; clone_size: NA; cdr3_length: 13; j_call: TRBJ2-7; v_call: TRBV29-1; cdr3_nt: TGCAGCGCCACGTCACAGGGAGGCGACGAGCAGTACTTC; cdr3_aa: CSATSQGGDEQYF
d_call: TRBD1; clone_size: NA; cdr3_length: 14; j_call: TRBJ1-5; v_call: TRBV27; cdr3_nt: TGTGCCAGCAAAGGGACAGGGAGCTATAGGCCCCAGCATTTT; cdr3_aa: CASKGTGSYRPQHF
d_call: NA; clone_size: NA; cdr3_length: 12; j_call: TRBJ2-4; v_call: TRBV29-1; cdr3_nt: TGCAGCGTTGGGGACACCCAAGACATTCAGTACTTC; cdr3_aa: CSVGDTQDIQYF
d_call: NA; clone_size: once; cdr3_length: 11; j_call: TRBJ2-3; v_call: TRBV29-1; cdr3_nt: TGCAGCGGTACTAGCACAGATACGCAGTATTTT; cdr3_aa: CSGTSTDTQYF
d_call: TRBD1; clone_size: few; cdr3_length: 15; j_call: TRBJ1-1; v_call: TRBV4-2; cdr3_nt: TGTGCCAGCAGCCAGGGACAGGGGGCGTTCGCTGAAGCTTTCTTT; cdr3_aa: CASSQGQGAFAEAFF
d_call: NA; clone_size: many; cdr3_length: 14; j_call: TRBJ1-2; v_call: TRBV6-6; cdr3_nt: TGTGCCAGCAGTTCTCTCCGAGCTAACTATGGCTACACCTTC; cdr3_aa: CASSSLRANYGYTF
d_call: NA; clone_size: NA; cdr3_length: 16; j_call: TRBJ2-1; v_call: TRBV10-3; cdr3_nt: TGTGCCATCAGTGAGTCGAGGCAAGGTGGGGACAATGAGCAGTTCTTC; cdr3_aa: CAISESRQGGDNEQFF
d_call: TRBD1; clone_size: NA; cdr3_length: 14; j_call: TRBJ1-5; v_call: TRBV6-5; cdr3_nt: TGTGCCAGCAGTACACGGGACAGTGATCAGCCCCAGCATTTT; cdr3_aa: CASSTRDSDQPQHF
d_call: NA; clone_size: NA; cdr3_length: 14; j_call: TRBJ2-3; v_call: TRBV5-5; cdr3_nt: TGTGCCAGCAGCCAAGGAGTTGGAACAGATACGCAGTATTTT; cdr3_aa: CASSQGVGTDTQYF
d_call: NA; clone_size: few; cdr3_length: 18; j_call: TRBJ1-4; v_call: TRBV4-1; cdr3_nt: TGCGCCAGCAGCCAAGATAACCGGGGCACAGGTGGGGATGAAAAACTGTTTTTT; cdr3_aa: CASSQDNRGTGGDEKLFF
d_call: NA; clone_size: NA; cdr3_length: 12; j_call: TRBJ2-5; v_call: TRBV30; cdr3_nt: TGTGCCTGGAGGCGATACCAAGAGACCCAGTACTTC; cdr3_aa: CAWRRYQETQYF